This paragraph covers one TCR beta chain sequence. Germline V CDR1 and CDR2: MGHRA, YSYEKL. Trimming took off 1 base at V and 6 bases at J, with 13 bases between the two ends. The CDR3 totals 15 residues. Vbeta (60) and Jbeta (13) primers were used in the PCR. Using immunoSEQ multiplex PCR, the repertoire was profiled, and TCRdb retains in-frame clones only, with some absent. Of 89,000 or so clones in the sample, roughly 81% were seen once. The record originates from a study of cytomegalovirus exposure and HLA in healthy donors. The chain links TRBV4-1 to TRBJ2-4; a possible D gene is TRBD1 (5 bases). This TCR derives from a woman between 18 and 29 years old in good health and CMV-seropositive. The source material was PBMCs. CDR3 bases: TGCGCCAGCAGCCAAGTTGGTCTTCAGGGAAACATTCAGTACTTC. Encoded protein: CASSQVGLQGNIQYF.